The clone carrying this T cell receptor (beta chain) occurred many times. No antigen is known for it. The CDR3 runs to 15 residues. Trimming took 0 bases from V and 10 from J; bases not matched to a gene: 9. Per germline, CDR1 MNHEY and CDR2 SVGAGI. The sample belongs to a study of T cells in Graves' hyperthyroidism and ophthalmopathy. General study points: Ophthalmopathy, which appeared later, was predicted by the model a median about 6 months before onset.

The study left out patients who had uncontrolled infection, other autoimmune disease, pregnancy or lactation. The source material, RNA transcripts, was used to amplify TCR beta CDR3 regions. The TCR CDR3 first-round RT-PCR relied on the HTBI primer set. TCRdb re-analysed the multiplex PCR reads in MiXCR, keeping a single row per CDR3 protein. The data show approximately 400,000 distinct CDR3 sequences, about 15% seen once. This TCR was sampled from a woman in her fifties or sixties with Graves' hyperthyroidism. Sequencing was carried out using blood. V is TRBV6-5 and J is TRBJ1-2; the match to TRBD1 covers 9 bases. The CDR3 sequence: CASSYSHRGRTFYTF. The CDR3 region has the DNA TGTGCCAGCAGTTACTCCCACAGGGGGCGGACTTTCTACACCTTC.